This T cell receptor (beta chain) came from a study of Ad26.COV2.S vaccination and SARS-CoV-2 variants. Study-wide background: As a participant in COV1001, the donor was in the Ad26.COV2.S trial arm. General study findings and limits: The breadth of spike-specific CD8+ and CD4+ T cell responses after vaccination was reportedly substantial. Analyses of TCR breadth and depth may have underestimated total T cell responses.

Indicated treatment: around 19 received Ad26.COV2.S at low or high dose, single or two shots; 5 received placebo; per-sample allocation not given. It was on day 63 after the first vaccine or placebo injection that samples were taken. Clones were read by immunoSEQ multiplex PCR, and TCRdb kept only the in-frame ones, dropping some. The sample includes under 400,000 clones, around 90% of them seen just once. Comments on this clone: Antigen unknown.

This receptor was obtained from a person aged 18-65 years who received the Ad26.COV2.S COVID-19 vaccine or a placebo. The sequenced sample was peripheral blood, obtained in a trial of Ad26.COV2.S vaccine versus placebo.

CDR3 bases: TGCGCCAGCAGCTTATTTTCAGGGGGCTCCTACAATGAGCAGTTCTTC. Its translation is CASSLFSGGSYNEQFF. V is TRBV5-1 and J is TRBJ2-1; 7 positions agree with TRBD1. Germline V gene sequence: CDR1 SGHRS, CDR2 YFSETQ. The CDR3 length is 16 residues. V shed 2 bases, J shed 0 bases, and the junction held 5 bases outside the gene matches.